The 8 T cell receptor beta chains reported below all come from one sample, sequenced in a study of T cell repertoires in cytomegalovirus infection. One entry per CDR3 protein, called by TCRdb with MiXCR from the reads. The table lists over 250,000 distinct CDR3 sequences, around 25% of them singletons. What was sequenced was PBMCs. The receptors come from a human donor in good health (CMV status not recorded). Some clones in this sample may be carry-over from other donors' samples.

This clonotype was recorded at least ten times. J is TRBJ2-5 and V is TRBV7-2; 9 bases are a match to TRBD1. J lost 0 bases, V lost 1 base, and 0 bases had no gene match. The CDR3 has 15 amino acids. Germline CDR1 SGHTA, CDR2 FQGNSA. The CDR3 nucleotides read TGTGCCAGCAGCTTAGGGGACAGGGACCAAGAGACCCAGTACTTC. It specifies CASSLGDRDQETQYF.

Ten or more counts support this clonotype. The chain employs TRBV10-1 and TRBJ2-7; perhaps TRBD1 as D (6 bases). V lost 6 bases, J lost 4 bases, and 19 bases lay in between. Germline values: CDR1 WNHNN, CDR2 SYGVQD (reference sequence). This CDR3 comprises 15 residues. The CDR3 DNA sequence: TGCGCCAGCAGCCGGGACATAAGCACCGTTTACGAGCAGTACTTC. Translating it yields CASSRDISTVYEQYF.

This clonotype was detected a few times. V gene TRBV6-1 combines with J gene TRBJ2-5; possibly TRBD1 for D (6 bases). The V gene's germline CDR1 is MNHNS and CDR2 SASEGT. Between the trimmed V and J ends, which lost 4 bases and 0 bases, there was a span of 15 bases. The CDR3 spans 16 residues. The CDR3 coding sequence is TGTGCCAGCAGTGTATGGTCGGCAGGGGACCAAGAGACCCAGTACTTC. The encoded protein is CASSVWSAGDQETQYF.

This clonotype was recorded a few times. The DNA of the CDR3 is TGTGCCAGCAGTGAAGCGATCGGGACTCAATCAGATACGCAGTATTTT. Protein: CASSEAIGTQSDTQYF. This chain uses TRBV6-1 with TRBJ2-3, with TRBD2 as a possible D gene (6 bases). The CDR3 has 16 residues. V was pared by 0 bases and J by 4 bases, with 14 bases between. CDR1 is MNHNS, CDR2 SASEGT, per germline.

The chain employs TRBV5-1 and TRBJ2-2; D unresolved. The CDR3 length is 13 residues. Germline lookup yields CDR1 SGHRS and CDR2 YFSETQ. V gave up 3 bases and J gave up 7 bases, with 10 bases separating them. CDR3 DNA sequence: TGCGCCAGCAGCTCTAACCCGGGCGGGGAGCTGTTTTTT. Translation gives CASSSNPGGELFF.

As for this clonotype: This may come from a read error, since a much larger clone is one base off. The chain is built from TRBV20-1 and TRBJ2-5; 11 nucleotides align to TRBD2. The germline gives CDR1 DFQATT, CDR2 SNEGSKA (reference sequence). The CDR3 is 16 amino acids. CDR3 sequence: CSTRDAGTSGDGTQYF. The CDR3 coding sequence is TGCAGTACTAGAGATGCAGGGACTAGCGGCGATGGGACCCAGTACTTC.

This rearrangement joins TRBV7-9 to TRBJ1-3; the D gene is possibly TRBD1 (5 bases). This CDR3 comprises 14 residues. Trimming removed 5 bases at V and 0 bases at J, with 8 bases between. CDR1 and CDR2 from the germline V gene are SEHNR and FQNEAQ (reference sequence). This CDR3 reads CASSGAASGNTIYF. CDR3 nucleotide sequence: TGTGCCAGCAGCGGGGCAGCCTCTGGAAACACCATATATTTT.

The chain carries TRBV28 and TRBJ2-3; a weak D match, TRBD2 (5 bases). The CDR3 consists of 17 residues. Germline V gene lookup returns CDR1 MDHEN and CDR2 SYDVKM. V lost 1 base, J lost 3 bases, and 17 bases lay in between. The CDR3 coding sequence is TGTGCCAGCAGTTTATTCTCAGGAGGAAGGAGAACAGATACGCAGTATTTT. Translating gives CASSLFSGGRRTDTQYF.